The TCR beta chain described here comes from a study of blood T cell repertoires in COVID-19. From germline, CDR1 is SGHTA and CDR2 FQGNSA. The CDR3 sequence is 14 residues long. Between the trimmed V and J ends, which lost 5 bases and 4 bases, there was a span of 14 bases. In the source study's methods: The assay estimated nucleated cells by amplifying reference gene primers. The table came from immunoSEQ multiplex PCR; TCRdb's copy has only in-frame clones and leaves some out. That table supplies the V and J calls and clone size; D and trimming were determined from the DNA. This sample has approximately 140,000 clones, with about 89% found just once.

The source is a man older than 75 with acute or convalescent COVID-19. The sequencing sample was made of peripheral blood. The chain uses TRBV7-2 and TRBJ1-2, with D possibly being TRBD1 (6 bases). The CDR3 nucleotides are TGTGCCAGCAGCGCCCCCGGGACAATCTATGGCTACACCTTC. It encodes CASSAPGTIYGYTF.